These T cell receptor beta chains were read from a single sample in a study of blood T cell repertoires in COVID-19. Assay used: immunoSEQ multiplex PCR; TCRdb lists only in-frame clones, some missing. The sample contains approximately 110,000 clones, 80% to 85% of which appear only once. The specimen sequenced was peripheral blood. Every receptor here comes from a woman older than 75 with acute or convalescent COVID-19. Both conserved end residues are part of each CDR3. The D gene is left open where the match is weak. For some rows the clone size is stated as once, few or many, or as a class when expanded; others skip it.

J gene: TRBJ2-4
CDR3 length: 15
V gene: TRBV6-2/TRBV6-3
D gene: NA
clone size: NA
CDR3 DNA: TGTGCCAGCAGTTACTCGGATACAGGGAAAAACATTCAGTACTTC
CDR3 protein: CASSYSDTGKNIQYF

J gene: TRBJ2-1
CDR3 length: 15
V gene: TRBV9
D gene: TRBD2
clone size: NA
CDR3 DNA: TGTGCCAGCAGCGTCTCGGGGGAGGGGTACAATGAGCAGTTCTTC
CDR3 protein: CASSVSGEGYNEQFF

J gene: TRBJ2-3
CDR3 length: 14
V gene: TRBV15
D gene: TRBD2
clone size: NA
CDR3 DNA: TGTGCCACCGCCACTAGCGGGGGCACAGATACGCAGTATTTT
CDR3 protein: CATATSGGTDTQYF

J gene: TRBJ1-4
CDR3 length: 18
V gene: TRBV12-5
D gene: NA
clone size: NA
CDR3 DNA: TGTGCTAGTGGTTGGACTACGAGAGAGGGAGTGACTAATGAAAAACTGTTTTTT
CDR3 protein: CASGWTTREGVTNEKLFF

J gene: TRBJ1-2
CDR3 length: 16
V gene: TRBV6-5
D gene: TRBD1
clone size: once
CDR3 DNA: TGTGCCAGCAGTTATACGTTGGGACAGGGGGCGCGAGGCTACACCTTC
CDR3 protein: CASSYTLGQGARGYTF

J gene: TRBJ2-1
CDR3 length: 19
V gene: TRBV5-1
D gene: NA
clone size: NA
CDR3 DNA: TGCGCCAGCAGCTTGGAGTTGGGGGCGACCTTTAGCTCCTACAATGAGCAGTTCTTC
CDR3 protein: CASSLELGATFSSYNEQFF

J gene: TRBJ2-5
CDR3 length: 11
V gene: TRBV7-2
D gene: NA
clone size: few
CDR3 DNA: TGTGCCAGCAGCTTAGTCAGTACCCAGTACTTC
CDR3 protein: CASSLVSTQYF

J gene: TRBJ2-1
CDR3 length: 15
V gene: TRBV6-5
D gene: TRBD1
clone size: NA
CDR3 DNA: TGTGCCAGCAGTTACTCGACAGGGGGGCGGAATGAGCAGTTCTTC
CDR3 protein: CASSYSTGGRNEQFF

J gene: TRBJ1-5
CDR3 length: 16
V gene: TRBV5-8
D gene: TRBD1
clone size: NA
CDR3 DNA: TGTGCCAGCAGCCCGGGGACAGGGAGGAGCAATCAGCCCCAGCATTTT
CDR3 protein: CASSPGTGRSNQPQHF

J gene: TRBJ2-1
CDR3 length: 14
V gene: TRBV7-9
D gene: NA
clone size: few
CDR3 DNA: TGTGCCAGCAGCTTAAAAGGGGCCATCGGTGAGCAGTTCTTC
CDR3 protein: CASSLKGAIGEQFF

J gene: TRBJ1-1
CDR3 length: 12
V gene: TRBV3-1/TRBV3-2
D gene: TRBD1
clone size: NA
CDR3 DNA: TGTGCCAGCAGTCAACGACAGGGTGAAGCTTTCTTT
CDR3 protein: CASSQRQGEAFF

J gene: TRBJ2-7
CDR3 length: 14
V gene: TRBV28
D gene: TRBD1
clone size: NA
CDR3 DNA: TGTGCCAGCAGTTTTCGGGACAGCTCCTACGAGCAGTACTTC
CDR3 protein: CASSFRDSSYEQYF

J gene: TRBJ1-2
CDR3 length: 15
V gene: TRBV6-1
D gene: TRBD1
clone size: NA
CDR3 DNA: TGTGCCAGCAGTGAAGGGGACAGGGGGGAGACCGGCTACACCTTC
CDR3 protein: CASSEGDRGETGYTF

J gene: TRBJ2-3
CDR3 length: 13
V gene: TRBV5-4
D gene: NA
clone size: NA
CDR3 DNA: TGTGCCAGCAGCTTGGGGGGGCGGATTACGCAGTATTTT
CDR3 protein: CASSLGGRITQYF

J gene: TRBJ1-3
CDR3 length: 15
V gene: TRBV5-1
D gene: NA
clone size: NA
CDR3 DNA: TGCGCCAGCAGCTTGGAGGGGAACTCTGGAAACACCATATATTTT
CDR3 protein: CASSLEGNSGNTIYF

J gene: TRBJ2-5
CDR3 length: 16
V gene: TRBV19
D gene: NA
clone size: NA
CDR3 DNA: TGTGCCAGTAGTATAGCCACACTAGCTCCTCAAGAGACCCAGTACTTC
CDR3 protein: CASSIATLAPQETQYF

J gene: TRBJ2-3
CDR3 length: 15
V gene: TRBV6-5
D gene: TRBD2
clone size: NA
CDR3 DNA: TGTGCCAGCAGTTACGAGAAGGGACTAGCAGATACGCAGTATTTT
CDR3 protein: CASSYEKGLADTQYF

J gene: TRBJ2-2
CDR3 length: 15
V gene: TRBV5-4
D gene: TRBD1
clone size: NA
CDR3 DNA: TGTGCCAGCAGCAAGGGACAGGATAACACCGGGGAGCTGTTTTTT
CDR3 protein: CASSKGQDNTGELFF

J gene: TRBJ2-1
CDR3 length: 14
V gene: TRBV30
D gene: TRBD2
clone size: NA
CDR3 DNA: TGTGCCTGGATGGGTAGCGGGCGATACAATGAGCAGTTCTTC
CDR3 protein: CAWMGSGRYNEQFF

J gene: TRBJ2-5
CDR3 length: 16
V gene: TRBV7-8
D gene: NA
clone size: NA
CDR3 DNA: TGTGCCAGCAGCTCTTTACTACAGGGACGCCAAGAGACCCAGTACTTC
CDR3 protein: CASSSLLQGRQETQYF

J gene: TRBJ2-1
CDR3 length: 17
V gene: TRBV6-4
D gene: TRBD2
clone size: NA
CDR3 DNA: TGTGCCAGCAGTGATCTCCGACTAGCGGGGGCCAACAATGAGCAGTTCTTC
CDR3 protein: CASSDLRLAGANNEQFF